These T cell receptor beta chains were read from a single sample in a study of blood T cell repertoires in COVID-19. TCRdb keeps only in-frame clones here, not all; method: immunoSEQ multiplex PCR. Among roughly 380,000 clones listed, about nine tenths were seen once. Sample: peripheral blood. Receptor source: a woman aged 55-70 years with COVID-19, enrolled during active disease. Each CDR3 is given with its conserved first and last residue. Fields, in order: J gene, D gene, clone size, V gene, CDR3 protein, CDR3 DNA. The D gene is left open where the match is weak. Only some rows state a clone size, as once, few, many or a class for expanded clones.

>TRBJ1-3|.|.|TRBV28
CASSFGRLSGNTIYF
TGTGCCAGCAGTTTTGGCCGATTGTCTGGAAACACCATATATTTT
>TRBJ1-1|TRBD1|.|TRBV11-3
CASSPQGDNTEAFF
TGTGCCAGCAGCCCCCAGGGGGATAACACTGAAGCTTTCTTT
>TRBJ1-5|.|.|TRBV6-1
CASSEVVVNQPQHF
TGTGCCAGCAGTGAGGTCGTAGTGAATCAGCCCCAGCATTTT
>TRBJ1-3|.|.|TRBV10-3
CAISESQGPGNTIYF
TGTGCCATCAGTGAGTCGCAGGGGCCCGGAAACACCATATATTTT
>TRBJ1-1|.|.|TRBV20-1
CSASRLGGTEAFF
TGCAGTGCTAGTCGACTCGGGGGCACTGAAGCTTTCTTT
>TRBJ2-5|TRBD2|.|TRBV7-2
CASSVGLAGGNQETQYF
TGTGCCAGCAGCGTTGGACTAGCGGGGGGAAACCAAGAGACCCAGTACTTC
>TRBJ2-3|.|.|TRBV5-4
CASSQFSGGVADTQYF
TGTGCCAGCAGCCAATTCTCGGGCGGGGTGGCAGATACGCAGTATTTT
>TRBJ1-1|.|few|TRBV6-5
CASSSGFANTEAFF
TGTGCCAGCAGTTCGGGGTTTGCTAACACTGAAGCTTTCTTT
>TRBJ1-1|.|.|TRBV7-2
CASSQDTSRNTEAFF
TGTGCCAGCAGCCAGGACACCTCCAGGAACACTGAAGCTTTCTTT
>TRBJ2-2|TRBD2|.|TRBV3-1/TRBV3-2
CASSSRLAGDTGELFF
TGTGCCAGCAGTTCCAGACTAGCGGGCGACACCGGGGAGCTGTTTTTT
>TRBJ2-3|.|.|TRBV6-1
CASSVGLTTLPDTQYF
TGTGCCAGCAGTGTAGGACTAACTACCCTCCCAGATACGCAGTATTTT
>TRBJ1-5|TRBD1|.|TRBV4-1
CASSQGWGQGGNQPQHF
TGCGCCAGCAGCCAAGGATGGGGACAGGGCGGCAATCAGCCCCAGCATTTT
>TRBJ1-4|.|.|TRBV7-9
CASSPGGAYEKLFF
TGTGCCAGCAGCCCCGGGGGGGCTTATGAAAAACTGTTTTTT
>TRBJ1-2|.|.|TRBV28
CASRAQGRSYGYTF
TGTGCCAGCAGAGCACAGGGAAGGTCCTATGGCTACACCTTC
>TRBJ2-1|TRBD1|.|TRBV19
CASSWDRASYNEQFF
TGTGCCAGTAGCTGGGACAGGGCCTCCTACAATGAGCAGTTCTTC
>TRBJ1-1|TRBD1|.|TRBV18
CASSGQVTNTEAFF
TGTGCCAGCTCTGGACAGGTGACGAACACTGAAGCTTTCTTT
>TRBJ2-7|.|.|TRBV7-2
CASSLVGAPGHQSYEQYF
TGTGCCAGCAGCTTAGTTGGGGCACCGGGACACCAGTCCTACGAGCAGTACTTC
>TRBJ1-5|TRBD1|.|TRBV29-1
CSASKPGGPQHF
TGCAGCGCCTCGAAACCAGGGGGGCCCCAGCATTTT
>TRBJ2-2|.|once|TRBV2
CASIRDTNTGELFF
TGTGCCAGCATCCGGGACACAAACACCGGGGAGCTGTTTTTT
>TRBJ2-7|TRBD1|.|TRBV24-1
CATSDSGTGGYEQYF
TGTGCCACCAGTGACTCCGGGACAGGGGGCTACGAGCAGTACTTC
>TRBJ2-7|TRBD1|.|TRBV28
CASSLRAGGKYEQYF
TGTGCCAGCAGTTTGAGGGCAGGGGGCAAGTACGAGCAGTACTTC
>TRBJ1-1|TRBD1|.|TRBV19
CASSIVRDSTEAFF
TGTGCCAGTAGTATAGTTAGGGACAGCACTGAAGCTTTCTTT
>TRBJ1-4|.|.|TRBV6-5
CASSYVVREKLFF
TGTGCCAGCAGTTACGTCGTCAGGGAAAAACTGTTTTTT
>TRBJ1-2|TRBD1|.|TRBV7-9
CASSLERGLHYGYTF
TGTGCCAGCAGCCTCGAAAGGGGGCTTCACTATGGCTACACCTTC
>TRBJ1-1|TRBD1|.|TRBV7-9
CASSRQGYLNTEAFF
TGTGCCAGCAGCCGACAGGGGTATCTGAACACTGAAGCTTTCTTT
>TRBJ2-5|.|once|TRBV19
CASSLGHPRETQYF
TGTGCCAGTAGTTTGGGACACCCCAGGGAGACCCAGTACTTC